This TCR beta chain was profiled in a study of control samples from healthy donors and cancer patients. CDR3 length: 15 amino acids. Trimming at V came to 2 bases and at J to 7 bases, leaving 4 bases not matched to a gene. Germline V CDR1 and CDR2: MNHNY, SVGAGI (reference sequence). This table comes from immunoSEQ multiplex PCR, and its TCRdb copy is limited to in-frame clones, with some not included. Among some 150,000 clones listed, approximately 91% were seen once. The sample comprised blood. V usage is TRBV6-6 and J usage is TRBJ1-6, with 8 bases fitting TRBD1. This sequence originates from a man between 25 and 39 years old in good health. CDR3 DNA sequence: TGTGCCAGCAGTTACCCCCGGGACAGGAATTCACCCCTCCACTTT. Amino acid sequence: CASSYPRDRNSPLHF.